The clone carrying this TCR beta chain has a handful of counts. The data stem from a study of OX40 agonist ivuxolimab in advanced cancers. The method was immunoSEQ multiplex PCR; TCRdb's version includes in-frame clones alone and lacks a portion of them. There are about 62,000 clones in the sample; 85% to 95% occur only once, and around 15% lies in the top ten. At baseline, cycle 4 day 1, and cycle 7 day 1, blood was sampled. CDR1 is LNHDA and CDR2 is SQIVND in the germline V gene (reference sequence). This CDR3 is 13 amino acids long. V was clipped by 5 bases and J by 8 bases, with 13 bases between them.

This TCR was recovered from an adult with an advanced solid tumor such as melanoma, head and neck, liver or kidney cancer. The chain links TRBV19 to TRBJ2-1; D not certain. Sequences were derived from CD4+ or CD8+ T cells sorted from blood, sampled in a trial of the OX40 agonist ivuxolimab. The DNA for the CDR3 is TGTGCCAGTAGTTGGGCCTTTGGGGATGAGCAGTTCTTC. Amino acids: CASSWAFGDEQFF. The whole variable domain, remainder taken from reference TRBV19 and TRBJ2-1, is DGGITQSPKYLFRKEGQNVTLSCEQNLNHDAMYWYRQDPGQGLRLIYYSQIVNDFQKGDIAEGYSVSREKKESFPLTVTSAQKNPTAFYLCASSWAFGDEQFFGPGTRLTVL.